This TCR beta chain was profiled in a study of T-cell reconstitution after alpha-beta-depleted transplantation in children. General study points: Several hundred graft clones that had expanded were reportedly the source of alpha-beta T cells about two months after transplant. Newly produced T cells mostly provided counts and TCRbeta diversity after one year, as hyperexpanded clones declined.

The table lists this clonotype with a few counts. As yet, its antigen is unknown. Molecular barcoding with unique molecular identifiers was used for the TCRbeta library. TCRdb used MiXCR to reprocess the PCR reads, holding one entry per CDR3 protein. This table holds around 580,000 distinct CDR3 sequences, over 20% found once. The CDR3 totals 17 residues. Trimming at V came to 5 bases and at J to 0 bases, leaving 9 bases not matched to a gene. The sequence came from a boy under two years old with Wiskott-Aldrich syndrome, due to receive a stem cell transplant. The chain uses TRBV12-3 or TRBV12-4 and TRBJ1-4; the match to TRBD1 covers 7 bases. The sample was PBMCs, taken before TCRalphabeta/CD19-depleted stem cell transplant. CDR3 region: CASSPSTGPTTNEKLFF. The CDR3 nucleotides read TGTGCCAGCAGTCCATCGACAGGGCCCACAACTAATGAAAAACTGTTTTTT.